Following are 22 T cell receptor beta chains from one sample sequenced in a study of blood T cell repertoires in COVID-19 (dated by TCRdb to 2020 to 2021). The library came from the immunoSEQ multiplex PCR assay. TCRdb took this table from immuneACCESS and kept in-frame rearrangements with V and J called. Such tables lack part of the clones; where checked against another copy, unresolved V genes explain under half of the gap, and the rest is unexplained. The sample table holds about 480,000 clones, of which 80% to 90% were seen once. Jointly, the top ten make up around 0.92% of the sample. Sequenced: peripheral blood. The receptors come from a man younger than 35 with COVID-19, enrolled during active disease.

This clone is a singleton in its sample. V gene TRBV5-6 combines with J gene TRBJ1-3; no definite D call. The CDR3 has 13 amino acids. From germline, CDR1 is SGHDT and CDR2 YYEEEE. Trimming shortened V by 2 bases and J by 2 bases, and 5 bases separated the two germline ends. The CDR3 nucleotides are TGTGCCAGCAGCTTTAGTGCTGGAAACACCATATATTTT. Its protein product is CASSFSAGNTIYF. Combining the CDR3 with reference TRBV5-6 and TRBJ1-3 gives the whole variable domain DAGVTQSPTHLIKTRGQQVTLRCSPKSGHDTVSWYQQALGQGPQFIFQYYEEEERQRGNFPDRFSGHQFPNYSSELNVNALLLGDSALYLCASSFSAGNTIYFGEGSWLTVV.

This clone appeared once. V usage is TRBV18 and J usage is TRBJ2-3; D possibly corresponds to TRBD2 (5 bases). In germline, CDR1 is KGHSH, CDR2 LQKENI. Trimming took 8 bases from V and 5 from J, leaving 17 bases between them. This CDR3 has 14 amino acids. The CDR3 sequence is CASTKEYRGDTQYF. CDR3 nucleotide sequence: TGTGCCAGCACAAAAGAGTATCGGGGAGATACGCAGTATTTT.

The CDR3 reads CATRSGTGDSEDEQYF. The CDR3 coding sequence is TGTGCCACCAGATCCGGGACAGGGGACAGTGAAGACGAGCAGTACTTC. The genes are TRBV24-1 and TRBJ2-7, with 10 positions matching TRBD1. Trimming at V came to 7 bases and at J to 5 bases, leaving 13 bases not matched to a gene. In germline, CDR1 is KGHDR, CDR2 SFDVKD. This CDR3 contains 16 residues.

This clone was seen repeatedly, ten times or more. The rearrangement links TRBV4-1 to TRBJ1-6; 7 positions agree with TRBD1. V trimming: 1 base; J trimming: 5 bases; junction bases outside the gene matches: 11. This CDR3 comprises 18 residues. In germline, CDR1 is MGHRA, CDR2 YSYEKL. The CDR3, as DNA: TGCGCCAGCAGCCAAGGGATGCTGGGACAGAATAATAATTCACCCCTCCACTTT. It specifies CASSQGMLGQNNNSPLHF.

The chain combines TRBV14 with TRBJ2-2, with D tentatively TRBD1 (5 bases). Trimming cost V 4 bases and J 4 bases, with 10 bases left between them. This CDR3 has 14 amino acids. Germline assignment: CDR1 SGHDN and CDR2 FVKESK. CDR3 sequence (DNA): TGTGCCAGCAGCCTCCAGACAGCCACCGGGGAGCTGTTTTTT. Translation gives CASSLQTATGELFF.

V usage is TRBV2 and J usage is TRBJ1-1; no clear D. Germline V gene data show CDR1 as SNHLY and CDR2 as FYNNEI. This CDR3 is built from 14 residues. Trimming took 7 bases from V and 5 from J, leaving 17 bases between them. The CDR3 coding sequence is TGTGCCAGCAAGGTGGAGGGCGCGGGGACTGAAGCTTTCTTT. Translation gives CASKVEGAGTEAFF.

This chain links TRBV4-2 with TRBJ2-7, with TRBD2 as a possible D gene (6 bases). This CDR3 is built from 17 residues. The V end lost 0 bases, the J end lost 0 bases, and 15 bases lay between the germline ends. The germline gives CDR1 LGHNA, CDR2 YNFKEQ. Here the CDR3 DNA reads TGTGCCAGCAGCCAAGACCCCTGGGCGGGGCCCTCCTACGAGCAGTACTTC. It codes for CASSQDPWAGPSYEQYF.

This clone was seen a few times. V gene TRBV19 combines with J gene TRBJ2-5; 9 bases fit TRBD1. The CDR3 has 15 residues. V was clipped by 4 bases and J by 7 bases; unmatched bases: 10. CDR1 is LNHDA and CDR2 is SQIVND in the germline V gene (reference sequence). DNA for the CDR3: TGTGCCAGTAGTACTCCCAGACAGGGGGTCGGGACCCAGTACTTC. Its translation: CASSTPRQGVGTQYF.

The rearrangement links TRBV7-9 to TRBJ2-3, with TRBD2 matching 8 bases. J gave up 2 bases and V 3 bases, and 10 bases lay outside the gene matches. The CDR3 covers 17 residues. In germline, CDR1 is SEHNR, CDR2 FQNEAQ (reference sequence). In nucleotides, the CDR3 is TGTGCCAGCAGCTTGAAGCGGGGGATCCCCCCCACAGATACGCAGTATTTT. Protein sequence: CASSLKRGIPPTDTQYF.

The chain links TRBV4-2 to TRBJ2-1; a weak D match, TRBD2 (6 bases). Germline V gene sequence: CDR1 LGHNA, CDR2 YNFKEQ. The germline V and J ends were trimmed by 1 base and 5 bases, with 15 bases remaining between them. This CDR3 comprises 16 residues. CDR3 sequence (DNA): TGTGCCAGCAGCCAAGGGGGGGAAAGGCCAGACAATGAGCAGTTCTTC. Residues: CASSQGGERPDNEQFF.

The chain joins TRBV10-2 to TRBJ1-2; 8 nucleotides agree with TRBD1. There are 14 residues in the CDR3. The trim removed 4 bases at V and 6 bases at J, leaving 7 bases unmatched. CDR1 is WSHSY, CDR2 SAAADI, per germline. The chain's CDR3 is CASSALTGEDGYTF. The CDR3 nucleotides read TGCGCCAGCAGTGCCCTGACAGGGGAGGATGGCTACACCTTC.

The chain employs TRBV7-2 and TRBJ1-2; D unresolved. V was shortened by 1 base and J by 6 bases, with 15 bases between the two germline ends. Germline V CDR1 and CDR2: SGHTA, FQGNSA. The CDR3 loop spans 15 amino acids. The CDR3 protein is CASSLGPRQGDGYTF. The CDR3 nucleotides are TGTGCCAGCAGCTTAGGCCCCCGGCAAGGAGATGGCTACACCTTC.

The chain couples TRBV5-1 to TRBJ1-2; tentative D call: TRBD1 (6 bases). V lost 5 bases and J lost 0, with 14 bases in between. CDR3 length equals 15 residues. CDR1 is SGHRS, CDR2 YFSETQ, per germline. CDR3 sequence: CASRAGTPTNYGYTF. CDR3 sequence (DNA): TGCGCCAGCAGGGCCGGGACACCGACTAACTATGGCTACACCTTC.

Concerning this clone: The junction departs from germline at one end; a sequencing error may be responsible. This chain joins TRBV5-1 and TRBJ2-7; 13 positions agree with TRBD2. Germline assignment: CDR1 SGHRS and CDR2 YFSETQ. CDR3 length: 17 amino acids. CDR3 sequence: CASSRRLAGGSYEASTF. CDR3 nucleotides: TGCGCCAGCAGCCGCCGACTAGCGGGAGGCTCCTACGAGGCCTCGACCTTC.

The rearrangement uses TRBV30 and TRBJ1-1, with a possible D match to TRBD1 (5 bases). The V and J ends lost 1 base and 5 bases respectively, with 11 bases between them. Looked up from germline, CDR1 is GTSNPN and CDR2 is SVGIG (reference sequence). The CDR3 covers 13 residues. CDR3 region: CAWSEAKGTEAFF. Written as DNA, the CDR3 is TGTGCCTGGAGTGAGGCTAAGGGGACTGAAGCTTTCTTT.

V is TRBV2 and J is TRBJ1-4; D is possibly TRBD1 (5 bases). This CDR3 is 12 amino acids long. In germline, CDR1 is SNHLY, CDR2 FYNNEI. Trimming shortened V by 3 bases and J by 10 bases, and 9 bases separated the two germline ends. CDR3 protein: CASSERGRKLFF. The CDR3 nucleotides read TGTGCCAGCAGTGAGCGGGGCCGAAAACTGTTTTTT.

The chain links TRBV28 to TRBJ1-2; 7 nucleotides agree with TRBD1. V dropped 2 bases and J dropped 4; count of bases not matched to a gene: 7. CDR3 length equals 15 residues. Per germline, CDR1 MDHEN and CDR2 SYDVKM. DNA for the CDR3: TGTGCCAGCAGTTTACCCTGGGACAGTCTCTATGGCTACACCTTC. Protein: CASSLPWDSLYGYTF.

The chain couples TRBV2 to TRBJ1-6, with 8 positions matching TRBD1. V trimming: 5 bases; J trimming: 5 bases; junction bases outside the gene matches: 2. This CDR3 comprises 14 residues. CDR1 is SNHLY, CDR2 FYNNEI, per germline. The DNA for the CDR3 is TGTGCCAGCAGTTGGACAGGGAATAATTCACCCCTCCACTTT. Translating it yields CASSWTGNNSPLHF.

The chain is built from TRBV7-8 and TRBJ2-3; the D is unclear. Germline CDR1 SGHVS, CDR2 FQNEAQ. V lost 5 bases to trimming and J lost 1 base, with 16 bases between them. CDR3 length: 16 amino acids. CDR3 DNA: TGTGCCAGCAGCCCCACGCCGGGTCTGGGCACAGATACGCAGTATTTT. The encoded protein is CASSPTPGLGTDTQYF.

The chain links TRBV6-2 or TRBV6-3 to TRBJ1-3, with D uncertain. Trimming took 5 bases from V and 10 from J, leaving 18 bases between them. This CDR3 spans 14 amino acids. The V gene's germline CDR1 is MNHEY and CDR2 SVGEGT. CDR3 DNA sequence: TGTGCCAGCAGTACCGCCGAGAGGGAAAAGACCATATATTTT. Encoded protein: CASSTAEREKTIYF.

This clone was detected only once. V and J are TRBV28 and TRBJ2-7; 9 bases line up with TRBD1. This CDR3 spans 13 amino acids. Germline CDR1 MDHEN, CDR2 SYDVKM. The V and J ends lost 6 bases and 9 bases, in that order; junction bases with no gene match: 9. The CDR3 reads CASRPGQGGWQYF. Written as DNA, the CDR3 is TGTGCCAGCAGGCCGGGACAGGGAGGATGGCAGTACTTC. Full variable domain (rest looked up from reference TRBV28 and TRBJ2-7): DVKVTQSSRYLVKRTGEKVFLECVQDMDHENMFWYRQDPGLGLRLIYFSYDVKMKEKGDIPEGYSVSREKKERFSLILESASTNQTSMYLCASRPGQGGWQYFGPGTRLTVT.

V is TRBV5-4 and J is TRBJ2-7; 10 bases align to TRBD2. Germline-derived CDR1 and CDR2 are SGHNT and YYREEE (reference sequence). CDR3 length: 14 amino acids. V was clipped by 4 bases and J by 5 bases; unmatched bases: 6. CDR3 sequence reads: CASSKAGGPHEQYF. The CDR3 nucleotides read TGTGCCAGCAGCAAAGCGGGAGGGCCCCACGAGCAGTACTTC.